The clone carrying this TCR beta chain was counted a few times. Documented time point: after neoadjuvant nivolumab, at surgical resection. Patients were newly diagnosed with stage II-IVA oral cavity squamous cell carcinoma without prior systemic or radiation treatment. V dropped 5 bases and J dropped 5; count of bases not matched to a gene: 6. Germline lookup yields CDR1 WSHSY and CDR2 SAAADI. The CDR3 contains 15 residues. The repertoire was sequenced with immunoSEQ multiplex PCR; TCRdb's copy has only in-frame clones and lacks some. The sample holds tens of thousands of clones, around 83% seen once. The entry originates in a study of neoadjuvant anti-PD-1 for oral cavity cancer.

The origin of this receptor is a person aged 35 to 85 with oral cavity squamous cell carcinoma. The sample was PBMCs, taken after nivolumab (anti-PD-1) treatment. The V call is TRBV10-2, the J call TRBJ2-1; 10 bases agree with TRBD1. This CDR3 is CASSLDGTGDNEQFF. Written as DNA, the CDR3 is TGCGCCAGCAGTCTAGACGGGACAGGGGACAATGAGCAGTTCTTC.